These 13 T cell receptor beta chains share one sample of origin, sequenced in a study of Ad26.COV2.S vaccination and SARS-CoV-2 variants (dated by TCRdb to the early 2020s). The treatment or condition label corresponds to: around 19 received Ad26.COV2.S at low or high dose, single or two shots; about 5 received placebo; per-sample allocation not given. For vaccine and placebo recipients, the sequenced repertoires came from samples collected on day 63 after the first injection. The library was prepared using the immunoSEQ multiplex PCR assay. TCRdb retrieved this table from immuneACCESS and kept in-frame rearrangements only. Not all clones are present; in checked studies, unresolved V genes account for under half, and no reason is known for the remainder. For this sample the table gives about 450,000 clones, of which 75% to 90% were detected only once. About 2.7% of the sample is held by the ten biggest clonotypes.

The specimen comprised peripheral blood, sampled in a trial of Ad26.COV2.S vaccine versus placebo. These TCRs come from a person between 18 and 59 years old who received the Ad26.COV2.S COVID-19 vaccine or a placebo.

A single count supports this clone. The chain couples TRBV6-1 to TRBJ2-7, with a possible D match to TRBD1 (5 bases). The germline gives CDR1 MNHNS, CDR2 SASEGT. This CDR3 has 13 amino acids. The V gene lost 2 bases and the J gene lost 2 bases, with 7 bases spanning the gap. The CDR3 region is CASSETGPYEQYF. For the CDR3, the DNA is TGTGCCAGCAGTGAAACAGGCCCCTACGAGCAGTACTTC.

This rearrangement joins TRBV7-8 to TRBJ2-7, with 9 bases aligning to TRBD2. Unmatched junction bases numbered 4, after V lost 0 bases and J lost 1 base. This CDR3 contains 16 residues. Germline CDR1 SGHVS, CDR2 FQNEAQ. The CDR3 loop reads CASSLAGLARSYEQYV. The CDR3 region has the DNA TGTGCCAGCAGCTTAGCCGGACTAGCGCGATCCTACGAGCAGTACGTC.

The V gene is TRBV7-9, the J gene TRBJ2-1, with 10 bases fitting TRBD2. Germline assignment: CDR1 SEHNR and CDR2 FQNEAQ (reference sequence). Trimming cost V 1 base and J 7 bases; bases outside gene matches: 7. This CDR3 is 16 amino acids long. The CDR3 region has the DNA TGTGCCAGCAGCTTAGAACTAGCGGGATCTAGTAATGAGCAGTTCTTC. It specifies CASSLELAGSSNEQFF.

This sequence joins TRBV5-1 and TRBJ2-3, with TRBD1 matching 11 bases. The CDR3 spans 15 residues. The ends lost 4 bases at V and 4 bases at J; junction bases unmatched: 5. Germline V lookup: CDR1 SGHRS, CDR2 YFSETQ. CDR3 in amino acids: CASSPGQGAPDTQYF. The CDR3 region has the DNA TGCGCCAGCAGCCCCGGACAGGGGGCCCCAGATACGCAGTATTTT.

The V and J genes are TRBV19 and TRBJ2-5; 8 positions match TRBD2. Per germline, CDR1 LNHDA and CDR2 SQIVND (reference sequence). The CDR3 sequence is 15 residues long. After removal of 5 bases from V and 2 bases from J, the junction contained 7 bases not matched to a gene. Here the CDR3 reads CASSVRTSGQETQYF. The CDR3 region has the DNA TGTGCCAGTAGTGTTCGTACTAGCGGTCAAGAGACCCAGTACTTC.

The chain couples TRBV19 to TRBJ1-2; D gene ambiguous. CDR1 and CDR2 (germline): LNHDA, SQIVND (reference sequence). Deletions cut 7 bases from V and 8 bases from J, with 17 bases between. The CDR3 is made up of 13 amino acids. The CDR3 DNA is TGTGCCAGTACCGGACCCGCGTTGGGAGGCTACACCTTC. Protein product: CASTGPALGGYTF.

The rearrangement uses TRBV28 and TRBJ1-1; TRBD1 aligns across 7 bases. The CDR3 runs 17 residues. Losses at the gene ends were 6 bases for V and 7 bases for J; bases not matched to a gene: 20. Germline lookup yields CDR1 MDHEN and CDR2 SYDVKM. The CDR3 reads CASRRLGGLGARSEAFF. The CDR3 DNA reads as TGTGCCAGCAGGAGACTAGGGGGCCTAGGGGCGCGGAGTGAAGCTTTCTTT. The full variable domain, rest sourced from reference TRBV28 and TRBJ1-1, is DVKVTQSSRYLVKRTGEKVFLECVQDMDHENMFWYRQDPGLGLRLIYFSYDVKMKEKGDIPEGYSVSREKKERFSLILESASTNQTSMYLCASRRLGGLGARSEAFFGQGTRLTVV.

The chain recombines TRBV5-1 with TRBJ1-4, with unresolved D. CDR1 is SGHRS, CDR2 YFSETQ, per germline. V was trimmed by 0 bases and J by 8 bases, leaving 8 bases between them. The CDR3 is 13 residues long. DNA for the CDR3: TGCGCCAGCAGCTTGGGGCCCTACGAAAAACTGTTTTTT. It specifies CASSLGPYEKLFF.

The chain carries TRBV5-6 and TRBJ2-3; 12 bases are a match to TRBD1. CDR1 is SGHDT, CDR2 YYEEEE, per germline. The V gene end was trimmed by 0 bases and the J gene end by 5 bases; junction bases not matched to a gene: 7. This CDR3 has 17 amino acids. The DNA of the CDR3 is TGTGCCAGCAGCTTGGTGGGGGACAGGGGGCTGATAGATACGCAGTATTTT. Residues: CASSLVGDRGLIDTQYF.

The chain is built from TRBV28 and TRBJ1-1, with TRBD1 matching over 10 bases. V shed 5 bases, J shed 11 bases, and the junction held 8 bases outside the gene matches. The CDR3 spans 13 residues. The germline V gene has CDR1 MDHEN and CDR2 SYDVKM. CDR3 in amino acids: CASSVDRGLPAFF. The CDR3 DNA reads TGTGCCAGCAGTGTAGACAGGGGGCTCCCGGCTTTCTTT. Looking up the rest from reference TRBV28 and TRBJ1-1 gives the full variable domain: DVKVTQSSRYLVKRTGEKVFLECVQDMDHENMFWYRQDPGLGLRLIYFSYDVKMKEKGDIPEGYSVSREKKERFSLILESASTNQTSMYLCASSVDRGLPAFFGQGTRLTVV.

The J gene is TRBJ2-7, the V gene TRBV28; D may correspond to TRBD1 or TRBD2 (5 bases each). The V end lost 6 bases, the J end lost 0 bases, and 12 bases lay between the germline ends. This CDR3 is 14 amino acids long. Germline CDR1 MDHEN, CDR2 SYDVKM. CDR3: CASRGPGSSYEQYF. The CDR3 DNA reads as TGTGCCAGCAGGGGGCCTGGGAGCTCCTACGAGCAGTACTTC.

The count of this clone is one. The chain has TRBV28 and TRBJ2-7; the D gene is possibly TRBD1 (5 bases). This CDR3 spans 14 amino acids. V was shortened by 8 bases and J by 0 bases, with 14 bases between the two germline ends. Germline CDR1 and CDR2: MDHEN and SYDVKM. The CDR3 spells CASDQTGSSYEQYF. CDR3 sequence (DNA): TGTGCCAGCGATCAAACAGGCAGCTCCTACGAGCAGTACTTC.

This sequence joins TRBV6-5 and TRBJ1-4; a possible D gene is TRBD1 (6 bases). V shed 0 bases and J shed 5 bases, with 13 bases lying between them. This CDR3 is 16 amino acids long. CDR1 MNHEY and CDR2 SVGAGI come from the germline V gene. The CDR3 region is CASSYSSGAPNEKLFF. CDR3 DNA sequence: TGTGCCAGCAGTTACTCTTCAGGGGCGCCGAATGAAAAACTGTTTTTT.